What follows are 29 T cell receptor beta chains derived from one specimen sequenced in a study of blood T cell repertoires in COVID-19. The repertoire was sequenced with immunoSEQ multiplex PCR; TCRdb's copy has only in-frame clones and lacks some. The sample records around 140,000 clones, more than 60% being singletons. Sequencing input: peripheral blood. Source of these receptors: a man between 50 and 59 years old with acute or convalescent COVID-19.

V is TRBV11-2 and J is TRBJ2-2; TRBD2 agrees at 7 bases. This CDR3 comprises 12 residues. Germline CDR1 and CDR2: SGHAT and FQNNGV. V was pared by 4 bases and J by 7 bases, with 0 bases of the junction left unmatched. DNA of the CDR3: TGTGCCAGCAGCTCTAGCGGCGGGGAGCTGTTTTTT. This gives the protein CASSSSGGELFF.

The chain couples TRBV12-3 or TRBV12-4 to TRBJ1-2, with 7 bases matching TRBD1. There are 13 residues in the CDR3. Unmatched junction bases numbered 6, after V lost 6 bases and J lost 5 bases. The CDR3 coding sequence is TGTGCCAGCAGAAAGGGGACAGCGTATGGCTACACCTTC. Its protein product is CASRKGTAYGYTF.

The V gene is TRBV30, the J gene TRBJ2-2; 7 positions match TRBD1. The length of the CDR3 is 13 residues. After removal of 4 bases from V and 2 bases from J, the junction contained 1 base not matched to a gene. The germline V gene encodes CDR1 GTSNPN and CDR2 SVGIG (reference sequence). CDR3 protein: CAWNRGNTGELFF. The DNA of the CDR3 is TGTGCCTGGAACAGGGGAAACACCGGGGAGCTGTTTTTT.

This clone was picked up one time. The chain uses TRBV29-1 and TRBJ2-2; D possibly corresponds to TRBD1 (6 bases). Trimming removed 7 bases at V and 3 bases at J, with 15 bases between. The CDR3 length is 14 residues. Looked up from germline, CDR1 is SQVTM and CDR2 is ANQGSEA. In DNA, the CDR3 is TGCAGCGCATCCAGGGGTACGGACACCGGGGAGCTGTTTTTT. Amino acids: CSASRGTDTGELFF.

This clone was picked up a small number of times. The genes are TRBV11-2 and TRBJ1-5; no clear D gene. CDR3 length equals 14 residues. Germline-derived CDR1 and CDR2 are SGHAT and FQNNGV. V lost 1 base and J 6 bases, leaving 10 bases between the germline ends. The CDR3 protein is CASSLGAQGQPQHF. The CDR3 nucleotides are TGTGCCAGCAGCTTAGGGGCTCAAGGTCAGCCCCAGCATTTT.

The chain has TRBV11-2 and TRBJ2-7; 9 bases map to TRBD2. Looked up from germline, CDR1 is SGHAT and CDR2 is FQNNGV. Losses at the gene ends were 3 bases for V and 4 bases for J; bases not matched to a gene: 4. CDR3 length equals 14 residues. Here the CDR3 DNA reads TGTGCCAGCAGCTTCAATAGCGGGGGATACGAGCAGTACGTC. Translation gives CASSFNSGGYEQYV.

This chain connects TRBV9 to TRBJ2-2; TRBD2 agrees at 8 bases. The CDR3 has 15 residues. From germline, CDR1 is SGDLS and CDR2 YYNGEE. Trimming cost V 4 bases and J 3 bases; bases outside gene matches: 5. CDR3 coding DNA: TGTGCCAGCAGCCCCCGGGGGGGCCACACCGGGGAGCTGTTTTTT. Protein sequence: CASSPRGGHTGELFF.

The chain joins TRBV19 to TRBJ2-1, with 10 bases lining up with TRBD1. The V gene's germline CDR1 is LNHDA and CDR2 SQIVND (reference sequence). Unmatched junction bases numbered 6, after V lost 6 bases and J lost 7 bases. The CDR3 has 14 residues. CDR3 in amino acids: CASRGDRGDNEQFF. For the CDR3, the DNA is TGTGCCAGTAGGGGGGACAGGGGAGATAATGAGCAGTTCTTC.

V usage is TRBV7-9 and J usage is TRBJ2-1, with 7 bases lining up with TRBD1. Germline V gene lookup returns CDR1 SEHNR and CDR2 FQNEAQ (reference sequence). V shed 5 bases and J 5 bases; nucleotides not matched to a gene: 6. The CDR3 has 14 amino acids. The CDR3 region has the DNA TGTGCCAGCAGCACGCCCACAGGGGACAATGAGCAGTTCTTC. This gives the protein CASSTPTGDNEQFF.

The CDR3 spells CATSLAGDGELFF. In DNA form, the CDR3 reads TGTGCCACTTCACTAGCGGGGGACGGGGAGCTGTTTTTT. This chain links TRBV19 with TRBJ2-2; 11 bases are shared with TRBD2. The V gene's germline CDR1 is LNHDA and CDR2 SQIVND (reference sequence). The CDR3 extends over 13 amino acids. Trimming at V came to 10 bases and at J to 7 bases, leaving 5 bases not matched to a gene.

This clone turned up a few times. The chain carries TRBV19 and TRBJ2-1; 15 bases fit TRBD2. The V and J ends lost 5 bases and 4 bases, in that order; junction bases with no gene match: 9. From germline, CDR1 is LNHDA and CDR2 SQIVND (reference sequence). The CDR3 spans 18 residues. CDR3 protein: CASSSSGTSGGLYNEQFF. CDR3 DNA: TGTGCCAGTAGTTCCTCCGGGACTAGCGGGGGGTTGTACAATGAGCAGTTCTTC. Based on the CDR3 plus reference TRBV19 and TRBJ2-1, the full variable domain is DGGITQSPKYLFRKEGQNVTLSCEQNLNHDAMYWYRQDPGQGLRLIYYSQIVNDFQKGDIAEGYSVSREKKESFPLTVTSAQKNPTAFYLCASSSSGTSGGLYNEQFFGPGTRLTVL.

This rearrangement joins TRBV5-4 to TRBJ2-5, with 8 bases fitting TRBD1. The germline V gene has CDR1 SGHNT and CDR2 YYREEE (reference sequence). CDR3 length: 15 residues. J gave up 2 bases and V 5 bases, and 8 bases lay outside the gene matches. CDR3 amino acids: CASSLGQDLQETQYF. DNA for the CDR3: TGTGCCAGCAGTCTGGGACAGGACCTTCAAGAGACCCAGTACTTC.

CDR3: CASIFTSSLYEQYV. CDR3 DNA: TGTGCCAGCATTTTTACTTCTTCTCTTTACGAGCAGTACGTC. This sequence joins TRBV25-1 and TRBJ2-7; D remains unclear. The CDR3 spans 14 residues. CDR1 and CDR2 from the germline V gene are MGHDK and SYGVNS. Deletions cut 7 bases from V and 4 bases from J, with 17 bases between.

The chain combines TRBV18 with TRBJ1-1; TRBD1 matches 9 bases. The germline CDR1 and CDR2 sequences are KGHSH and LQKENI. Trimming at V came to 3 bases and at J to 1 base, leaving 0 bases not matched to a gene. CDR3 length equals 14 residues. The CDR3 here is CASSPGQGNTEAFF. DNA of the CDR3: TGTGCCAGCTCACCGGGACAGGGGAACACTGAAGCTTTCTTT.

The V call is TRBV6-4, the J call TRBJ2-3; TRBD2 matches at 12 bases. The J segment lost 1 base and the V segment lost 0 bases, leaving 2 bases of the junction unmatched. Germline V gives CDR1 MRHNA, CDR2 SNTAGT. The CDR3 loop spans 17 amino acids. CDR3 protein: CASSDSASGGGTDTQYF. CDR3 bases: TGTGCCAGCAGTGACTCTGCTAGCGGGGGGGGCACAGATACGCAGTATTTT.

The rearrangement links TRBV25-1 to TRBJ1-1; possibly TRBD1 for D (5 bases). V lost 8 bases, J lost 5 bases, and 9 bases lay in between. The germline gives CDR1 MGHDK, CDR2 SYGVNS. This CDR3 contains 11 residues. The CDR3 DNA reads TGTGCCAGCCAACAGGTAACTGAAGCTTTCTTT. The encoded protein is CASQQVTEAFF. The full variable domain, completed using reference TRBV25-1 and TRBJ1-1, is EADIYQTPRYLVIGTGKKITLECSQTMGHDKMYWYQQDPGMELHLIHYSYGVNSTEKGDLSSESTVSRIRTEHFPLTLESARPSHTSQYLCASQQVTEAFFGQGTRLTVV.

The V gene is TRBV24-1, the J gene TRBJ2-3; D unresolved. CDR1 KGHDR and CDR2 SFDVKD come from the germline V gene. The V gene lost 1 base and the J gene lost 3 bases, with 4 bases spanning the gap. This CDR3 contains 13 residues. For the CDR3, the DNA is TGTGCCACCAGTGATTTCTCGACAGATACGCAGTATTTT. This encodes CATSDFSTDTQYF.

The rearrangement uses TRBV6-5 and TRBJ1-6; D is perhaps TRBD1 (6 bases). This CDR3 comprises 15 residues. Germline V lookup: CDR1 MNHEY, CDR2 SVGAGI. Trimming removed 6 bases at V and 6 bases at J, with 15 bases between. The chain's CDR3 is CASSRRGPLNSPLHF. CDR3 coding DNA: TGTGCCAGCAGCCGCAGGGGCCCACTTAATTCACCCCTCCACTTT.

CDR3: CASGIRVGTGGGNEQFF. The CDR3 nucleotides read TGCGCCAGCGGAATTAGGGTGGGGACAGGGGGTGGAAATGAGCAGTTCTTC. The chain joins TRBV10-2 to TRBJ2-1, with 11 bases fitting TRBD1. Germline V gene data show CDR1 as WSHSY and CDR2 as SAAADI. The trim removed 8 bases at V and 7 bases at J, leaving 16 bases unmatched. The CDR3 length is 17 residues.

The rearrangement uses TRBV30 and TRBJ1-4; no definite D call. The V gene's germline CDR1 is GTSNPN and CDR2 SVGIG (reference sequence). V was pared by 3 bases and J by 0 bases, with 5 bases between. This CDR3 contains 13 residues. CDR3 DNA: TGTGCCTGGAGACGGTCAACTAATGAAAAACTGTTTTTT. Protein product: CAWRRSTNEKLFF. Full variable domain (missing parts from reference TRBV30 and TRBJ1-4): SQTIHQWPATLVQPVGSPLSLECTVEGTSNPNLYWYRQAAGRGLQLLFYSVGIGQISSEVPQNLSASRPQDRQFILSSKKLLLSDSGFYLCAWRRSTNEKLFFGSGTQLSVL.

This clone was detected many times. This sequence joins TRBV19 and TRBJ1-5; 8 positions agree with TRBD1. The CDR3 contains 13 residues. V lost 8 bases and J lost 4; bases outside the gene matches: 4. Germline-derived CDR1 and CDR2 are LNHDA and SQIVND (reference sequence). The CDR3 DNA reads as TGTGCCAGTGCCCGGACAGGGAATCAGCCCCAGCATTTT. Residues: CASARTGNQPQHF.

The DNA for the CDR3 is TGTGCCGCGGGGCCTAGCGGGGAAGAGACCCAGTACTTC. Protein product: CAAGPSGEETQYF. This sequence joins TRBV6-5 and TRBJ2-5; 9 bases map to TRBD2. J gave up 3 bases and V 11 bases, and 7 bases lay outside the gene matches. Germline assignment: CDR1 MNHEY and CDR2 SVGAGI. The CDR3 has 13 residues.

This clone occurred a few times. This sequence joins TRBV7-6 and TRBJ2-7; TRBD1 matches 7 bases. The CDR3 is 16 residues long. After removal of 1 base from V and 0 bases from J, the junction contained 6 bases not matched to a gene. Germline lookup yields CDR1 SGHVS and CDR2 FNYEAQ. DNA of the CDR3: TGTGCCAGCAGCTTAGTAGGGGGACAGAGCTCCTACGAGCAGTACTTC. Translated: CASSLVGGQSSYEQYF.

This chain joins TRBV29-1 and TRBJ2-1, with unresolved D. The V and J ends lost 4 bases and 7 bases respectively, with 14 bases between them. Germline CDR1 reads SQVTM; CDR2 reads ANQGSEA. The CDR3 is 13 residues long. In DNA, the CDR3 is TGCAGCGTTGGGAGACTGACGAAAAATGAGCAGTTCTTC. It yields the protein CSVGRLTKNEQFF.

This chain links TRBV6-6 with TRBJ2-7; D possibly corresponds to TRBD1 (5 bases). The CDR3 sequence is 14 residues long. Trimming cost V 2 bases and J 4 bases, with 12 bases left between them. The germline gives CDR1 MNHNY, CDR2 SVGAGI (reference sequence). CDR3: CASSYGREGYEQYV. Written as DNA, the CDR3 is TGTGCCAGCAGTTACGGCAGGGAAGGGTACGAGCAGTACGTC.

The chain has TRBV15 and TRBJ2-2, with D perhaps TRBD1 (8 bases). The CDR3 has 14 amino acids. V shed 3 bases and J shed 7 bases, with 12 bases lying between them. CDR1 and CDR2 from the germline V gene are LNHNV and YYDKDF (reference sequence). The CDR3 DNA reads as TGTGCCACCAGCAGCAACAGGGGGGGCGGGGAGCTGTTTTTT. It yields the protein CATSSNRGGGELFF. Based on the CDR3 plus reference TRBV15 and TRBJ2-2, the full variable domain is DAMVIQNPRYQVTQFGKPVTLSCSQTLNHNVMYWYQQKSSQAPKLLFHYYDKDFNNEADTPDNFQSRRPNTSFCFLDIRSPGLGDTAMYLCATSSNRGGGELFFGEGSRLTVL.

The chain joins TRBV19 to TRBJ2-3; TRBD2 aligns across 7 bases. CDR1 LNHDA and CDR2 SQIVND come from the germline V gene (reference sequence). This CDR3 is 15 amino acids long. V shed 8 bases, J shed 0 bases, and the junction held 8 bases outside the gene matches. In DNA, the CDR3 is TGTGCCAGTTCCGGACTAGGCATTAGCACAGATACGCAGTATTTT. This gives the protein CASSGLGISTDTQYF.

This clone was recorded only once. The chain has TRBV7-9 and TRBJ2-2; 9 nucleotides match TRBD1. Germline trimming cut 6 bases from V and 4 bases from J; bases unmatched to any gene: 9. Germline CDR1 is SEHNR and CDR2 is FQNEAQ (reference sequence). This CDR3 spans 16 amino acids. CDR3 region: CASRRAGTGPTGELFF. For the CDR3, the DNA is TGTGCCAGCAGGAGGGCCGGGACAGGGCCCACCGGGGAGCTGTTTTTT.

Only a few counts were recorded for this clone. The chain uses TRBV11-2 and TRBJ2-2; no firm D call. CDR1 is SGHAT, CDR2 FQNNGV, per germline. CDR3 length equals 17 residues. V gave up 5 bases and J gave up 3 bases, with 19 bases separating them. The CDR3 spells CASSPRSVRVYTGELFF. DNA for the CDR3: TGTGCCAGCAGCCCCCGTTCGGTCCGGGTCTACACCGGGGAGCTGTTTTTT. Drawing the rest from reference TRBV11-2 and TRBJ2-2, the complete variable domain is EAGVAQSPRYKIIEKRQSVAFWCNPISGHATLYWYQQILGQGPKLLIQFQNNGVVDDSQLPKDRFSAERLKGVDSTLKIQPAKLEDSAVYLCASSPRSVRVYTGELFFGEGSRLTVL.